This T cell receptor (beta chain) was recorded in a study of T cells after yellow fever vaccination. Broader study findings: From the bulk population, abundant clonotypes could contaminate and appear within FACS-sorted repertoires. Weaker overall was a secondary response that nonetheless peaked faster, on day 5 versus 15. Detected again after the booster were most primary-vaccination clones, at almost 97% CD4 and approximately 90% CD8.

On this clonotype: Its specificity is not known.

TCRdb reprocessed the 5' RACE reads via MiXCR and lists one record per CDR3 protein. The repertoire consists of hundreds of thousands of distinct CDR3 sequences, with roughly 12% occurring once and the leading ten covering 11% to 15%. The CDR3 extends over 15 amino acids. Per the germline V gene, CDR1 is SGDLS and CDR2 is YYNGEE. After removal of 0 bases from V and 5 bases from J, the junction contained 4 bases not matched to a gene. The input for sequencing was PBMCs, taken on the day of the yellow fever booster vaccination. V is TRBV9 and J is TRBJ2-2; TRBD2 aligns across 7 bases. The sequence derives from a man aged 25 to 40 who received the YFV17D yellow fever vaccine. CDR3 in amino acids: CASSVAGGETGELFF. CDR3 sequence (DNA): TGTGCCAGCAGCGTAGCGGGAGGTGAAACCGGGGAGCTGTTTTTT. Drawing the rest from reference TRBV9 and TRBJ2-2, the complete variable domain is DSGVTQTPKHLITATGQRVTLRCSPRSGDLSVYWYQQSLDQGLQFLIQYYNGEERAKGNILERFSAQQFPDLHSELNLSSLELGDSALYFCASSVAGGETGELFFGEGSRLTVL.